This TCR beta chain was sequenced during a study of T cells in Graves' hyperthyroidism and ophthalmopathy. Lactation, pregnancy, other autoimmune disease or uncontrolled infection led to exclusion of patients. This clonotype was recorded many times. Its matching antigen is unknown. It was RNA transcripts that yielded the amplified TCR beta CDR3 regions. The TCR CDR3 first-round RT-PCR relied on the HTBI primer set. One entry per CDR3 protein, called by TCRdb with MiXCR from the multiplex PCR reads. The sample has about 640,000 distinct CDR3 sequences; 45% are singletons. General study points: Most clonotypes that expanded in the thyroid above 0.001 also showed up in blood.

Source material: peripheral blood or thyroid tissue (not recorded which). The clonotype originates from an adult man with Graves' disease, either hyperthyroidism or ophthalmopathy (not recorded which).

In DNA, the CDR3 is TGTGCCAGCAGCACACCCAGGGGCTACGAGCAGTACTTC. It codes for CASSTPRGYEQYF. V usage is TRBV7-2 and J usage is TRBJ2-7; possibly TRBD1 for D (6 bases). CDR3 length: 13 residues. V lost 5 bases, J lost 3 bases, and 11 bases lay in between. Germline lookup yields CDR1 SGHTA and CDR2 FQGNSA. The full variable domain, rest sourced from reference TRBV7-2 and TRBJ2-7, is GAGVSQSPSNKVTEKGKDVELRCDPISGHTALYWYRQSLGQGLEFLIYFQGNSAPDKSGLPSDRFSAERTGGSVSTLTIQRTQQEDSAVYLCASSTPRGYEQYFGPGTRLTVT.